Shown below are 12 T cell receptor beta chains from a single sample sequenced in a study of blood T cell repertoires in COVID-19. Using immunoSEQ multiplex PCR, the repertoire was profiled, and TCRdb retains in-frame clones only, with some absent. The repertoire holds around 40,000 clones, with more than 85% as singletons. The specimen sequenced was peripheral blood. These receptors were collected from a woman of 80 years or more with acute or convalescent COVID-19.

The CDR3 DNA follows: TGTGCCAGCAGCCAAAATGCGGGTGGCGAGACCCAGTACTTC. It is translated as CASSQNAGGETQYF. The chain has TRBV3-1 (or the pseudogene TRBV3-2) and TRBJ2-5, with D maybe TRBD2 (5 bases). This CDR3 region has 14 residues. Trimming took 2 bases from V and 5 from J, leaving 12 bases between them. From germline, CDR1 is LGHDT and CDR2 YNNKEL (reference sequence).

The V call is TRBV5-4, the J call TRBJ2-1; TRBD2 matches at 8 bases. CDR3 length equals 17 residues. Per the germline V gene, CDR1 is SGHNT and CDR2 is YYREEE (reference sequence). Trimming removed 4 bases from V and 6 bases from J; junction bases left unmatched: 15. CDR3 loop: CASSPGVAGTPGNEQFF. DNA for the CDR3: TGTGCCAGCAGCCCCGGGGTAGCGGGAACTCCGGGCAATGAGCAGTTCTTC.

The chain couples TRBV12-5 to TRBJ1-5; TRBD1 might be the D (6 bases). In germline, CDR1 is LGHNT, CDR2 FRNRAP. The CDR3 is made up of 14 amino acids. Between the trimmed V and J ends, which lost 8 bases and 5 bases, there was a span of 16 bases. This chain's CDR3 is CASPPGGYDQPQHF. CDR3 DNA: TGTGCTAGTCCGCCGGGGGGCTACGATCAGCCCCAGCATTTT.

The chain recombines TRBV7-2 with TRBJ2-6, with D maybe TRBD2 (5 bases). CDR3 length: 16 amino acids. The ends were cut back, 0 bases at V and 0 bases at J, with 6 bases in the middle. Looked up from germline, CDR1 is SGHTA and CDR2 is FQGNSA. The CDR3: CASSLAGLSGANVLTF. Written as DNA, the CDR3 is TGTGCCAGCAGCTTAGCCGGACTCTCTGGGGCCAACGTCCTGACTTTC.

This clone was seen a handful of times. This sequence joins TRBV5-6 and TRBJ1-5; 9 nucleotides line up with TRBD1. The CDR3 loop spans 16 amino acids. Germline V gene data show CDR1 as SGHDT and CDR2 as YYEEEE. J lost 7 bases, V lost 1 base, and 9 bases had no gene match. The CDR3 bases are TGTGCCAGCAGCTTGACAGGGGGCGCCGAGGGACAGCCCCAGCATTTT. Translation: CASSLTGGAEGQPQHF.

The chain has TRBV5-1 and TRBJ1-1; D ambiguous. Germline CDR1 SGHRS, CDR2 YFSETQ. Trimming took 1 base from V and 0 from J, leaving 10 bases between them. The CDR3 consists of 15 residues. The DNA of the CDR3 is TGCGCCAGCAGCTTGCTTGGGCTACTGAACACTGAAGCTTTCTTT. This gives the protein CASSLLGLLNTEAFF.

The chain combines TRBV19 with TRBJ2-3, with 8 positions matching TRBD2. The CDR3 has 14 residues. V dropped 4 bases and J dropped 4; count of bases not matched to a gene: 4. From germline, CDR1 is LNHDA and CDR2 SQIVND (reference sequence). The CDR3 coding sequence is TGTGCCAGTAGTACGACGACTAGCGCAGATACGCAGTATTTT. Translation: CASSTTTSADTQYF.

The CDR3 DNA reads TGTGCCAGCAGTTACGGGGGTAGGGACAGCATATACGAGCAGTACTTC. Amino acids: CASSYGGRDSIYEQYF. The chain joins TRBV6-5 to TRBJ2-7, with TRBD1 matching over 7 bases. After removal of 2 bases from V and 4 bases from J, the junction contained 11 bases not matched to a gene. The CDR3 covers 16 residues. From germline, CDR1 is MNHEY and CDR2 SVGAGI.

The CDR3 sequence is CASSPRLAGADTQYF. CDR3 bases: TGTGCCAGCTCACCACGTCTAGCCGGCGCAGATACGCAGTATTTT. The chain has TRBV18 and TRBJ2-3, with D perhaps TRBD2 (5 bases). V was trimmed by 1 base and J by 4 bases, leaving 12 bases between them. The CDR3 is 15 amino acids. The germline V gene encodes CDR1 KGHSH and CDR2 LQKENI.

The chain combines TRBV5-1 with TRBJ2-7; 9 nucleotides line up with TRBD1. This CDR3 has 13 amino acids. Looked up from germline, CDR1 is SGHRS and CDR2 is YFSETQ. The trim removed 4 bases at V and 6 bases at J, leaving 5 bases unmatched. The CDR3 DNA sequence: TGCGCCAGCAGCGGGGGACAGGGAGGCGAGCAGTACTTC. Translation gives CASSGGQGGEQYF.

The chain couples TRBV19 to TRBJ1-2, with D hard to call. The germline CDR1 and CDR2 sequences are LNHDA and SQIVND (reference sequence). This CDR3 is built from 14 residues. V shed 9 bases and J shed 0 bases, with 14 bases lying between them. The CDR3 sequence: CASARVLSNYGYTF. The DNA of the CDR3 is TGTGCCAGCGCCCGGGTCCTTTCTAACTATGGCTACACCTTC.

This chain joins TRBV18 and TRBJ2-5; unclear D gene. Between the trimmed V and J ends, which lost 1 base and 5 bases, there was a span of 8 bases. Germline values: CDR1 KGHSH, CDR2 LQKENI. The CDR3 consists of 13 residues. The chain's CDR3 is CASSPLHGETQYF. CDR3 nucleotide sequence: TGTGCCAGCTCACCACTTCACGGTGAGACCCAGTACTTC.